This T cell receptor (beta chain) was retrieved from a study of post-analysis software for immune sequencing data. To note about this clonotype: Its antigen is unknown.

The CDR3 consists of 16 residues. V dropped 0 bases and J dropped 2; count of bases not matched to a gene: 5. Per germline, CDR1 SGHRS and CDR2 YFSETQ. The study's findings and limits: Controls significantly exceeded multiple sclerosis patients in normalized Chao1 diversity. In patients, TRBV5-6, TRBV5-1 and TRBV20-1 belonged to four or five TRBV segments found more frequently than in controls.

Built from TCR beta cDNA, the libraries had unique molecular identifiers in them. MiXCR, run by TCRdb on the PCR reads, gives a single entry per CDR3 protein. The table includes about 820,000 distinct CDR3 sequences, roughly 50% detected once. The clonotype originates from a girl aged 10 to 17 with multiple sclerosis. The J gene is TRBJ2-1, the V gene TRBV5-1; TRBD2 matches at 7 bases. Sequencing used blood. The CDR3 DNA reads TGCGCCAGCAGCTTGGGGACTAGGGGACCCTACAATGAGCAGTTCTTC. Its protein product is CASSLGTRGPYNEQFF.